Following are 3 T cell receptor beta chains from one sample sequenced in a study of identifying expanded T cells in peripheral blood. The repertoire was sequenced with immunoSEQ multiplex PCR; TCRdb's copy has only in-frame clones and lacks some. The sample has 45,000 to 65,000 clones, approximately 86% seen once; the top ten hold about 15%. The sample taken for sequencing was blood. The source of these receptors is a person between 18 and 75 years old in good health.

This clone was detected once. V is TRBV6-5 and J is TRBJ1-2; D is possibly TRBD1 (5 bases). V was clipped by 0 bases and J by 12 bases, with 23 bases between them. The CDR3 sequence is 16 residues long. CDR1 MNHEY and CDR2 SVGAGI come from the germline V gene. CDR3 bases: TGTGCCAGCAGTTACTCAAGTCACGGGGGAGTCGCGGGCCACACCTTC. Amino acids: CASSYSSHGGVAGHTF.

The chain is built from TRBV5-4 and TRBJ1-2, with TRBD1 identical over 10 bases. J gave up 0 bases and V 4 bases, and 6 bases lay outside the gene matches. The length of the CDR3 is 16 residues. The V gene's germline CDR1 is SGHNT and CDR2 YYREEE (reference sequence). This chain's CDR3 is CASSRGTGVTNYGYTF. The CDR3, as DNA: TGTGCCAGCAGCCGGGGGACAGGGGTCACTAACTATGGCTACACCTTC.

The chain couples TRBV2 to TRBJ2-7; the D gene is possibly TRBD2 (5 bases). Germline CDR1 and CDR2: SNHLY and FYNNEI. Trimming pared 3 bases from V and 1 base from J, leaving 13 bases between. This CDR3 contains 15 residues. The CDR3 region has the DNA TGTGCCAGCAGTGACGTCGGCGGGTTGTCCTACGAGCAGTACGTC. This sequence encodes CASSDVGGLSYEQYV.